Below, 27 T cell receptor beta chains from the same sample are listed, as sequenced in a study of regulatory T cells in long-lasting Graves disease. This sample's time point: persistent/refractory GD, antithyroid drugs over 5 years with positive TRAb. From RNA extracted from PBMCs, the TCR library was made. CDR3 regions were amplified by Arm-PCR using iRepertoire HTBI primers to build TCR beta libraries. TCRdb re-derived calls from the multiplex PCR reads in MiXCR, one entry per CDR3 protein. The table records fewer than 600,000 distinct CDR3 sequences, 22% of them present only once. The specimen was peripheral blood mononuclear cells (PBMCs), collected when the disease was refractory, from a patient treated with antithyroid drugs. All receptors derive from a female donor with Graves disease.

Many counts were recorded for this clonotype. The rearrangement joins TRBV19 to TRBJ1-2; the D is unclear. Germline CDR1 and CDR2: LNHDA and SQIVND (reference sequence). The CDR3 spans 14 residues. Trimming took off 4 bases at V and 6 bases at J, with 15 bases between the two ends. The CDR3 spells CASSSWEGSDGYTF. Written as DNA, the CDR3 is TGTGCCAGTAGTAGCTGGGAAGGGTCGGATGGCTACACCTTC.

This clonotype was seen repeatedly, ten times or more. This chain joins TRBV6-5 and TRBJ1-2; no reliable D call. The CDR3 contains 16 residues. The V gene's germline CDR1 is MNHEY and CDR2 SVGAGI. V was shortened by 4 bases and J by 0 bases, with 15 bases between the two germline ends. In DNA form, the CDR3 reads TGTGCCAGCAGTTCCATGAGATCCCAAACTAACTATGGCTACACCTTC. It codes for CASSSMRSQTNYGYTF.

With regard to this clonotype: This sequence is one base from a far larger clone and is likely a read error. V usage is TRBV28 and J usage is TRBJ1-2; the D gene is possibly TRBD1 (6 bases). Germline CDR1 is MDHEN and CDR2 is SYDVKM. The CDR3 covers 12 residues. V lost 4 bases and J 8 bases, leaving 11 bases between the germline ends. This CDR3 reads CASSYSGDGYTF. For the CDR3, the DNA is TGTGCCAGCAGTTACTCAGGGGACGGCTACACCTTC.

This clonotype showed up just a few times. The gene calls are TRBV7-9 and TRBJ1-1; D not certain. The germline V gene encodes CDR1 SEHNR and CDR2 FQNEAQ (reference sequence). This CDR3 has 17 residues. The V end lost 2 bases, the J end lost 0 bases, and 16 bases lay between the germline ends. DNA for the CDR3: TGTGCCAGCAGCTTAATGGGAGCAGTATACATGAACACTGAAGCTTTCTTT. Protein product: CASSLMGAVYMNTEAFF.

This clonotype was recorded many times. The chain couples TRBV12-3 or TRBV12-4 to TRBJ1-1, with D possibly being TRBD1 (5 bases). This CDR3 has 14 amino acids. The ends were cut back, 3 bases at V and 11 bases at J, with 19 bases in the middle. The CDR3 coding sequence is TGTGCCAGCAGTTTTGGGGGAGTGCAGCGTCTGGCTTTCTTT. It specifies CASSFGGVQRLAFF.

This clonotype came up many times. The rearrangement links TRBV20-1 to TRBJ2-7; no clear D. The germline gives CDR1 DFQATT, CDR2 SNEGSKA (reference sequence). CDR3 length equals 14 residues. V was pared by 5 bases and J by 1 base, with 15 bases between. The CDR3, as DNA: TGCAGTGCTTCGGCGTCGGCCTTATCCTACGAGCAGTACTTC. This sequence encodes CSASASALSYEQYF.

This clonotype has only a few counts. This sequence joins TRBV12-3 or TRBV12-4 and TRBJ1-2; D unresolved. Trimming took off 3 bases at V and 4 bases at J, with 12 bases between the two ends. The CDR3 contains 14 residues. Written as DNA, the CDR3 is TGTGCCAGCAGTTTTAGGGAGAAACGCTATGGCTACACCTTC. As protein: CASSFREKRYGYTF.

In its sample, this clonotype was seen many times. V and J are TRBV7-3 and TRBJ2-7; TRBD1 is a possible D gene (5 bases). The V end lost 2 bases, the J end lost 7 bases, and 12 bases lay between the germline ends. The CDR3 is 13 residues long. The germline V gene has CDR1 SGHTA and CDR2 FQGTGA. CDR3 sequence (DNA): TGTGCCAGCAGCTTAGCACCCTCAGGGGAGCAGTACTTC. It is translated as CASSLAPSGEQYF.

There are a few counts of this clonotype. V gene TRBV28 combines with J gene TRBJ1-2; a weak D match, TRBD1 (5 bases). This CDR3 is built from 14 residues. Germline assignment: CDR1 MDHEN and CDR2 SYDVKM. Deletions cut 1 base from V and 3 bases from J, with 9 bases between. The CDR3 DNA reads TGTGCCAGCAGTTTATATCAGGGAGACTATGGCTACACCTTC. Protein: CASSLYQGDYGYTF.

The genes are TRBV6-1 and TRBJ2-1, with TRBD1 as a possible D gene (7 bases). V was cut by 6 bases and J by 9 bases, with 18 bases left in between. CDR3 length equals 14 residues. Per the germline V gene, CDR1 is MNHNS and CDR2 is SASEGT. CDR3 region: CASSSEGAGGEQFF. CDR3 DNA sequence: TGTGCCAGCAGCTCCGAGGGGGCCGGGGGTGAGCAGTTCTTC.

CDR3 sequence reads: CASGGVGETQYF. The CDR3, as DNA: TGTGCCAGCGGAGGGGTTGGCGAGACCCAGTACTTC. The chain couples TRBV6-1 to TRBJ2-5, with D possibly being TRBD2 (6 bases). V was pared by 8 bases and J by 5 bases, with 12 bases between. The CDR3 covers 12 residues. CDR1 MNHNS and CDR2 SASEGT come from the germline V gene.

This clonotype was counted many times. The chain recombines TRBV12-3 or TRBV12-4 with TRBJ1-2; 7 bases agree with TRBD1. The CDR3 sequence is 14 residues long. Trimming at V came to 6 bases and at J to 1 base, leaving 5 bases not matched to a gene. The CDR3 sequence is CASSHTGVNYGYTF. The CDR3, as DNA: TGTGCCAGCAGCCATACAGGGGTTAACTATGGCTACACCTTC.

This clonotype was observed at least ten times. The chain combines TRBV20-1 with TRBJ1-2, with D possibly matching TRBD1 (6 bases). V shed 6 bases and J shed 4 bases, with 9 bases lying between them. Germline V gene sequence: CDR1 DFQATT, CDR2 SNEGSKA (reference sequence). The CDR3 runs 11 residues. CDR3 DNA sequence: TGCAGTGCCCAGGGGACCTATGGCTACACCTTC. It encodes CSAQGTYGYTF.

The sample holds a few counts of this clonotype. V and J are TRBV20-1 and TRBJ2-7; no definite D call. Germline-derived CDR1 and CDR2 are DFQATT and SNEGSKA (reference sequence). V was shortened by 1 base and J by 3 bases, with 7 bases between the two germline ends. This CDR3 has 12 residues. CDR3 nucleotides: TGCAGTGCTAGAGGCATGGGCTACGAGCAGTACTTC. Translation: CSARGMGYEQYF.

The chain is built from TRBV20-1 and TRBJ1-2; D is possibly TRBD1 (5 bases). The CDR3 has 15 amino acids. Germline loops: CDR1 DFQATT, CDR2 SNEGSKA (reference sequence). Trimming cost V 3 bases and J 0 bases, with 14 bases left between them. CDR3 in amino acids: CSASAIRGANYGYTF. The CDR3 nucleotides are TGCAGTGCTAGCGCCATCCGGGGGGCTAACTATGGCTACACCTTC.

The chain combines TRBV19 with TRBJ2-2, with D unresolved. CDR3 length equals 15 residues. The germline gives CDR1 LNHDA, CDR2 SQIVND (reference sequence). Between the trimmed V and J ends, which lost 3 bases and 6 bases, there was a span of 14 bases. The CDR3 region is CASSISTVPAGELFF. CDR3 coding DNA: TGTGCCAGTAGTATTTCGACTGTGCCTGCCGGGGAGCTGTTTTTT.

This clonotype turned up a few times. One junction end disagrees with the germline gene, perhaps due to a read error. The chain combines TRBV2 with TRBJ2-1, with D possibly being TRBD1 or TRBD2 (5 bases each). Germline lookup yields CDR1 SNHLY and CDR2 FYNNEI. The CDR3 contains 13 residues. CDR3 sequence reads: CAGARGIYSEQFF. The CDR3 DNA is TGTGCCGGGGCTCGGGGCATATACAGTGAGCAGTTCTTC.

The rearrangement links TRBV6-2 or TRBV6-3 to TRBJ2-2; D uncertain. Germline CDR1 and CDR2: MNHEY and SVGEGT. The V and J ends lost 4 bases and 7 bases respectively, with 13 bases between them. The length of the CDR3 is 14 residues. The CDR3 nucleotides read TGTGCCAGCAGTTCGAACACCTGGGGCGGGGAGCTGTTTTTT. It specifies CASSSNTWGGELFF.

The chain recombines TRBV14 with TRBJ2-5; TRBD2 aligns across 11 bases. The CDR3 consists of 17 residues. The trim removed 0 bases at V and 5 bases at J, leaving 8 bases unmatched. Germline assignment: CDR1 SGHDN and CDR2 FVKESK. This CDR3 is CASSQDLRPSGRETQYF. CDR3 sequence (DNA): TGTGCCAGCAGCCAAGATCTTAGGCCTAGCGGGAGGGAGACCCAGTACTTC.

The chain employs TRBV7-6 and TRBJ2-1; maybe TRBD2 (5 bases). In germline, CDR1 is SGHVS, CDR2 FNYEAQ. The CDR3 is 12 amino acids. V was pared by 8 bases and J by 7 bases, with 12 bases between. CDR3 loop: CASGRRGNEQFF. CDR3 coding DNA: TGTGCCAGCGGCCGAAGAGGGAATGAGCAGTTCTTC.

This clonotype was seen many times. This chain uses TRBV28 with TRBJ2-5; the D is unclear. Germline V gene sequence: CDR1 MDHEN, CDR2 SYDVKM. V gave up 3 bases and J gave up 5 bases, with 10 bases separating them. The CDR3 is made up of 13 amino acids. The CDR3 region is CASSFGSRETQYF. The CDR3 coding sequence is TGTGCCAGCAGTTTTGGCAGCCGGGAGACCCAGTACTTC.

The chain carries TRBV7-9 and TRBJ1-4; TRBD1 is a possible D gene (5 bases). V gave up 5 bases and J gave up 7 bases, with 14 bases separating them. CDR1 is SEHNR, CDR2 FQNEAQ, per germline (reference sequence). This CDR3 spans 14 amino acids. The CDR3: CASSHRDLLEKLFF. CDR3 nucleotide sequence: TGTGCCAGCAGCCACCGGGACCTACTTGAAAAACTGTTTTTT.

This clonotype was recorded a few times. The V call is TRBV4-1, the J call TRBJ1-6, with D perhaps TRBD1 (5 bases). This CDR3 is 15 amino acids long. The germline V gene has CDR1 MGHRA and CDR2 YSYEKL. V was clipped by 4 bases and J by 10 bases, with 17 bases between them. CDR3 protein: CASSPSPGLESPLHF. The DNA of the CDR3 is TGCGCCAGCAGCCCTTCCCCGGGACTAGAGTCACCCCTCCACTTT.

For this clonotype: This may arise from a read error, as a much more abundant clone is one base away. The rearrangement uses TRBV28 and TRBJ1-5; 7 bases align to TRBD1. The CDR3 totals 17 residues. Germline CDR1 MDHEN, CDR2 SYDVKM. Trimming removed 7 bases from V and 2 bases from J; junction bases left unmatched: 14. In DNA form, the CDR3 reads TGTGCCAGCAATTTCGGGGACAGCTCCTATGGCAATCAGCCCCAGCATTTT. Its protein is CASNFGDSSYGNQPQHF.

Only a few counts were recorded for this clonotype. A read error is possible here, since a much larger clone lies one base away. The chain carries TRBV7-9 and TRBJ2-7; D is tentatively TRBD1 or TRBD2 (5 bases each). Trimming cost V 1 base and J 7 bases, with 8 bases left between them. Germline V CDR1 and CDR2: SEHNR, FQNEAQ (reference sequence). This CDR3 spans 12 amino acids. The CDR3 loop reads CASSLVGEEQYF. The DNA for the CDR3 is TGTGCCAGCAGCTTAGTGGGGGAAGAGCAGTACTTC.

This chain uses TRBV6-2 or TRBV6-3 with TRBJ1-3; D may be TRBD1 (6 bases). The CDR3 sequence is 11 residues long. In germline, CDR1 is MNHEY, CDR2 SVGEGT. Trimming removed 8 bases from V and 7 bases from J, with 9 bases in between. In DNA, the CDR3 is TGTGCCAGCTGGAGGGGGAACACCATATATTTT. Encoded protein: CASWRGNTIYF.

This clonotype was detected many times. The gene calls are TRBV7-8 and TRBJ2-2, with D unresolved. V was clipped by 1 base and J by 8 bases, with 5 bases between them. The CDR3 contains 12 residues. Germline V CDR1 and CDR2: SGHVS, FQNEAQ. CDR3: CASSLVEGELFF. The CDR3 bases are TGTGCCAGCAGCTTAGTGGAGGGGGAGCTGTTTTTT.